This T cell receptor (beta chain) was sequenced in a study of blood T cell repertoires in COVID-19. The overall study: The samples span acute and convalescent COVID-19 from the United States, Italy and Spain.

The trim removed 0 bases at V and 10 bases at J, leaving 11 bases unmatched. The CDR3 spans 17 residues. CDR1 SGHVS and CDR2 FQNEAQ come from the germline V gene. Sequencing was performed with immunoSEQ multiplex PCR; in TCRdb, only in-frame clones are kept and a portion is missing. This sample has over 70,000 clones; more than 80% occur once, and the top ten carry under 6%. V is TRBV7-8 and J is TRBJ1-4; TRBD1 matches 10 bases. This clonotype was obtained from an elderly man with acute or convalescent COVID-19. The material sequenced was peripheral blood. CDR3 DNA: TGTGCCAGCAGCTTAGCTCAGAAGGGACAGGGGAGGGGAAAACTGTTTTTT. This encodes CASSLAQKGQGRGKLFF.